Each of the 2 T cell receptor beta chains below was sequenced from the same sample in a study of regulatory T cells in long-lasting Graves disease. The authors built TCR beta libraries using iRepertoire HTBI primers and Arm-PCR of CDR3 regions. TCRdb used MiXCR to reprocess the multiplex PCR reads, holding one entry per CDR3 protein. The sample holds hundreds of thousands of distinct CDR3 sequences, roughly 21% seen once. Noted time point: persistent/refractory GD, antithyroid drugs over 5 years with positive TRAb. RNA extracted from PBMCs served as the sequencing template. The material was peripheral blood mononuclear cells (PBMCs), obtained when the disease was refractory, from a patient treated with antithyroid drugs. These receptors were collected from a female donor with Graves disease.

For this clonotype: This clone may be a read error of a much larger clone one base away. The J gene is TRBJ1-1, the V gene TRBV15; D uncertain. CDR1 is LNHNV, CDR2 YYDKDF, per germline (reference sequence). The CDR3 has 12 amino acids. The CDR3 nucleotides read TGTGCCACCAGCGGCGGTAACACTGAAGCTTCCTTT. Translated, it gives CATSGGNTEASF.

This clonotype was recorded many times. This chain links TRBV2 with TRBJ2-5; D possibly corresponds to TRBD2 (6 bases). This CDR3 comprises 11 residues. Germline lookup yields CDR1 SNHLY and CDR2 FYNNEI. Trimming pared 7 bases from V and 9 bases from J, leaving 12 bases between. This CDR3 reads CASTQTRSQYF. CDR3 in DNA: TGTGCCAGCACCCAGACTAGATCCCAGTACTTC.